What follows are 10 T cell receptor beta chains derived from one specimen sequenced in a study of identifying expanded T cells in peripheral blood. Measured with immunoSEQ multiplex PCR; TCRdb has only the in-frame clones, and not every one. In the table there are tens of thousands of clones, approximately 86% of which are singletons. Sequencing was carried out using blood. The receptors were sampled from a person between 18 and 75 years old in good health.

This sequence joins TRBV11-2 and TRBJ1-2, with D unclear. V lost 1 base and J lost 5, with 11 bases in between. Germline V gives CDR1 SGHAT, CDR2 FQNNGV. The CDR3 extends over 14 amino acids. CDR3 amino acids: CASSLGPRSYGYTF. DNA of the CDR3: TGTGCCAGCAGCTTAGGGCCCAGAAGTTATGGCTACACCTTC.

This CDR3 reads CAISVVRQETQYF. DNA for the CDR3: TGTGCCATCAGTGTTGTTAGACAAGAGACCCAGTACTTC. The V gene is TRBV10-3, the J gene TRBJ2-5; D call uncertain. CDR3 length: 13 amino acids. Germline V gene sequence: CDR1 ENHRY, CDR2 SYGVKD. Trimming removed 4 bases from V and 2 bases from J, with 8 bases in between.

DNA for the CDR3: TGTGCCAGCCGGAGTTCAGGCGGCACCGGGGAGCTGTTTTTT. Translation: CASRSSGGTGELFF. This chain links TRBV27 with TRBJ2-2; no definite D call. CDR1 is MNHEY and CDR2 is SMNVEV in the germline V gene (reference sequence). Trimming took 8 bases from V and 4 from J, leaving 14 bases between them. The CDR3 covers 14 residues.

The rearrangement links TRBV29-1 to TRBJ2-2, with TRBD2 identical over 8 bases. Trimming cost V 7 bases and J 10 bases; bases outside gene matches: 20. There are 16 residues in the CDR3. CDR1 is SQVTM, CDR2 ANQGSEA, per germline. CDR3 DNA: TGCAGCGCCCTGGGGGTAGCGGGGTTACGGGAGGAGGAGCTGTTTTTT. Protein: CSALGVAGLREEELFF.

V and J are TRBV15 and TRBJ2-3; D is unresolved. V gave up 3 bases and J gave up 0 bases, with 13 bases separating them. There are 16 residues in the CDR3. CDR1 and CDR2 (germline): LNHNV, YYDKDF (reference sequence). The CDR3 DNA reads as TGTGCCACCAGCAGCTCTAGAAGGCCCAGCACAGATACGCAGTATTTT. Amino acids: CATSSSRRPSTDTQYF.

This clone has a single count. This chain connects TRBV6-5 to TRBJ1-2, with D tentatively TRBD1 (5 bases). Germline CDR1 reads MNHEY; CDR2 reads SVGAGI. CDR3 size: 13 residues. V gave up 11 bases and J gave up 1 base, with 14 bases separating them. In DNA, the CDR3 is TGTGCCTCCGGGCAGGGCCATAACTATGGCTACACCTTC. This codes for CASGQGHNYGYTF.

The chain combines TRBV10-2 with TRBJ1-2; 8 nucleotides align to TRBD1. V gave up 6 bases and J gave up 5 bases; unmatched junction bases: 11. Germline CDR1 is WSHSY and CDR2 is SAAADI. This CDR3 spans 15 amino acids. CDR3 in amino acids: CASRILGQGIYGYTF. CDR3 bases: TGCGCCAGCAGAATACTCGGACAGGGCATATATGGCTACACCTTC.

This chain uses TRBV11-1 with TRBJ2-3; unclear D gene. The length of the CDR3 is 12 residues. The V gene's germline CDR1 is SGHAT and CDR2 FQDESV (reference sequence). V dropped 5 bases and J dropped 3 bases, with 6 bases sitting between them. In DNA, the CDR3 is TGTGCCAGCAGCATGCATACAGATACGCAGTATTTT. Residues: CASSMHTDTQYF.

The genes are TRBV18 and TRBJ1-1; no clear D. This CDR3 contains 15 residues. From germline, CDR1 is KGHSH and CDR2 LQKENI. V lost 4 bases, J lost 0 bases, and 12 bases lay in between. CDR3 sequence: CASSLTGLMNTEAFF. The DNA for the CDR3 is TGTGCCAGCTCACTGACGGGCCTCATGAACACTGAAGCTTTCTTT. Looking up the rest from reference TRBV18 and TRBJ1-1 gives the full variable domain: NAGVMQNPRHLVRRRGQEARLRCSPMKGHSHVYWYRQLPEEGLKFMVYLQKENIIDESGMPKERFSAEFPKEGPSILRIQQVVRGDSAAYFCASSLTGLMNTEAFFGQGTRLTVV.

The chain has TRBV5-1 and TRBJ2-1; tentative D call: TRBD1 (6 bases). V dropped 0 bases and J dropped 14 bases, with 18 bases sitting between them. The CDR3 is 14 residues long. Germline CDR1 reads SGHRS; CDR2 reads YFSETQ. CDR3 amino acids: CASSLDPGERLEFF. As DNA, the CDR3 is TGCGCCAGCAGCTTGGATCCAGGGGAGCGTCTCGAGTTCTTC.